This T cell receptor (beta chain) was obtained from a study of cytomegalovirus exposure and HLA in healthy donors. Across the study: Later, an analysis reported that the 130 or so validation repertoires had used the same platform as the roughly 680 first-cohort repertoires.

Study-wide points: The listing of 150 or so TCR beta chains classed them as cytomegalovirus-associated. That first-cohort TCR clusters tended to co-occur in the approximately 110 validation repertoires was found in a later analysis.

V was shortened by 0 bases and J by 6 bases, with 15 bases between the two germline ends. The CDR3 is 15 residues long. Per the germline V gene, CDR1 is WNHNN and CDR2 is SYGVQD (reference sequence). A note on this clone: The target antigen is unknown.

The data were produced by immunoSEQ multiplex PCR, yet TCRdb's version contains in-frame clones alone and is incomplete. The sample shows 200,000 to 250,000 clones, less than 90% of them seen only once. The sequenced sample was PBMCs. The V call is TRBV10-1, the J call TRBJ2-7; D gene uncertain. The clonotype was recovered from a woman aged 18-29 years in good health and CMV-seronegative. CDR3 region: CASSESHGEWSEQYF. The CDR3 region has the DNA TGCGCCAGCAGTGAGTCTCACGGCGAGTGGTCCGAGCAGTACTTC.